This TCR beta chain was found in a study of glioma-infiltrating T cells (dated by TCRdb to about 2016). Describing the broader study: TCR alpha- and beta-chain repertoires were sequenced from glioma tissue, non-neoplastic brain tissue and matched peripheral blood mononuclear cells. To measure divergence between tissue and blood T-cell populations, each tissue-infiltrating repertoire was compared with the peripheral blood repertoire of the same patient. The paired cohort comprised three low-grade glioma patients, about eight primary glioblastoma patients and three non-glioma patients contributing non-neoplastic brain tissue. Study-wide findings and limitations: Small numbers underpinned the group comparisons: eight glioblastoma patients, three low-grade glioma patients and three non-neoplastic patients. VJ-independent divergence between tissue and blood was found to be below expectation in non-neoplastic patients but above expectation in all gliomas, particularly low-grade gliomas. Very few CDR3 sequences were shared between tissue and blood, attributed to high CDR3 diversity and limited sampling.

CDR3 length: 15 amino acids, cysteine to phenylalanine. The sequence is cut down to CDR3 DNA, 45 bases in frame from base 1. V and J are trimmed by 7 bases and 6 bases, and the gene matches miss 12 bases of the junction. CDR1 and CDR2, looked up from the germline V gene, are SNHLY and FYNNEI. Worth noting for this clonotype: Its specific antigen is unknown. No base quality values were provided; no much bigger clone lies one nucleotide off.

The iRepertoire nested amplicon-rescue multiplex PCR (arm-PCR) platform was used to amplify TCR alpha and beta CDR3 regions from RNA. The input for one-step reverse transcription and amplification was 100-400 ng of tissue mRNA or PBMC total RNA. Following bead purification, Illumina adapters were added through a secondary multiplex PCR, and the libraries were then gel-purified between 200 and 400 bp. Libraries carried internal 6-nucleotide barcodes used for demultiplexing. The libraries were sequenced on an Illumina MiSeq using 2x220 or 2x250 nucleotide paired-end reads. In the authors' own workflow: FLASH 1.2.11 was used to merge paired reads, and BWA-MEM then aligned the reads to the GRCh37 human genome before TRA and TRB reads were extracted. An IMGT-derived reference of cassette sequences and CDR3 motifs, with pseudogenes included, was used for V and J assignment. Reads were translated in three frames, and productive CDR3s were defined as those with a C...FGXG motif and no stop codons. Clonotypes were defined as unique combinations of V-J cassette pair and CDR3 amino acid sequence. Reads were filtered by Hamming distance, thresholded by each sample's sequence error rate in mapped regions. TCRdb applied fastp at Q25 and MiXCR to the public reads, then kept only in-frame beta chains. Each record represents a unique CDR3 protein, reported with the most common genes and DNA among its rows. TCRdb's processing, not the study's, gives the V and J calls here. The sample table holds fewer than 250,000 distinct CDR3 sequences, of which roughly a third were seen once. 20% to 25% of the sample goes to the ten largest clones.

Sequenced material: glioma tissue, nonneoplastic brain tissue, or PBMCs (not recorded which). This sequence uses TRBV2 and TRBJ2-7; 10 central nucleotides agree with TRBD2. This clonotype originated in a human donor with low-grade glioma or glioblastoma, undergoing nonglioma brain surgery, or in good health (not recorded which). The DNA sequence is TGTGCCAGCAACTTAGGAGGTAGCGGGAGGCTCGAGCAGTACTTC. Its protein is CASNLGGSGRLEQYF. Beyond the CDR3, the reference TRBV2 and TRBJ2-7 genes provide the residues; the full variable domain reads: EPEVTQTPSHQVTQMGQEVILRCVPISNHLYFYWYRQILGQKVEFLVSFYNNEISEKSEIFDDQFSVERPDGSNFTLKIRSTKLEDSAMYFCASNLGGSGRLEQYFGPGTRLTVT.